This TCR beta chain was obtained from a study of T cells in Graves' hyperthyroidism and ophthalmopathy. This clonotype occurred many times. Amplified regions were TCR beta CDR3 sequences from RNA transcripts. First-round RT-PCR targeting the TCR CDR3 was performed with the HTBI primer set. TCRdb reanalysed the multiplex PCR reads using MiXCR and keeps one entry per CDR3 protein. Among hundreds of thousands of distinct CDR3 sequences, about 14% were seen once, and the ten largest hold under 15%. PBMCs were sourced from roughly 9.7 ml fresh peripheral blood. This sequence originates from a man between 18 and 29 years old with Graves' ophthalmopathy. The source material was blood.

The CDR3 nucleotides read TGTGCCAGCAGTTTCCGGGTGGGAGAGACCCAGTACTTC. Translated: CASSFRVGETQYF. The rearrangement uses TRBV27 and TRBJ2-5, with D unresolved. The CDR3 spans 13 residues. Trimming took off 3 bases at V and 4 bases at J, with 9 bases between the two ends. CDR1 and CDR2 from the germline V gene are MNHEY and SMNVEV (reference sequence).